These T cell receptor beta chains were read from a single sample in a study of blood T cell repertoires in COVID-19. The repertoire was sequenced with immunoSEQ multiplex PCR; TCRdb's copy has only in-frame clones and lacks some. The table lists under 300,000 clones, 85% to 90% of them singletons. Source material: peripheral blood. These receptors were collected from a middle-aged woman with acute or convalescent COVID-19. The CDR3 runs from the conserved cysteine through the conserved F or W. Fields, in order: J gene, clone size, V gene, D gene, CDR3 protein, CDR3 DNA. The D gene is left open where the match is weak. For some rows the clone size is stated as once, few or many, or as a class when expanded; others skip it.

J gene: TRBJ1-6; clone size: NA; V gene: TRBV30; D gene: TRBD1; CDR3 protein: CAWSGDRGSPLHF; CDR3 DNA: TGTGCCTGGAGTGGGGACAGGGGTTCACCCCTCCACTTT
J gene: TRBJ1-2; clone size: NA; V gene: TRBV2; D gene: TRBD1; CDR3 protein: CASKGTGGDYGYTF; CDR3 DNA: TGTGCCAGCAAAGGGACAGGGGGCGACTATGGCTACACCTTC
J gene: TRBJ1-2; clone size: NA; V gene: TRBV7-8; D gene: NA; CDR3 protein: CASSITDSGGYTF; CDR3 DNA: TGTGCCAGCAGCATAACGGACAGTGGCGGCTACACCTTC
J gene: TRBJ1-6; clone size: once; V gene: TRBV6-2/TRBV6-3; D gene: NA; CDR3 protein: CASSYSWTRRYNSPLHF; CDR3 DNA: TGTGCCAGCAGTTACTCGTGGACACGGCGATATAATTCACCCCTCCACTTT
J gene: TRBJ1-6; clone size: NA; V gene: TRBV30; D gene: TRBD1; CDR3 protein: CAWRDRGRNNSPLHF; CDR3 DNA: TGTGCCTGGAGGGACAGGGGGCGAAATAATTCACCCCTCCACTTT
J gene: TRBJ2-5; clone size: once; V gene: TRBV7-9; D gene: NA; CDR3 protein: CASSWCPGINWETQYF; CDR3 DNA: TGTGCCAGCAGCTGGTGTCCGGGAATCAATTGGGAGACCCAGTACTTC
J gene: TRBJ1-4; clone size: NA; V gene: TRBV6-1; D gene: TRBD1; CDR3 protein: CASSEPDRANEKLFF; CDR3 DNA: TGTGCCAGCAGTGAACCCGACAGGGCTAATGAAAAACTGTTTTTT
J gene: TRBJ1-2; clone size: NA; V gene: TRBV9; D gene: TRBD1; CDR3 protein: CASSRGRGYTF; CDR3 DNA: TGTGCCAGCAGCAGGGGGCGGGGCTACACCTTC
J gene: TRBJ1-1; clone size: NA; V gene: TRBV5-5; D gene: NA; CDR3 protein: CASRVVGARTEAFF; CDR3 DNA: TGTGCCAGCAGAGTAGTGGGGGCGCGGACTGAAGCTTTCTTT
J gene: TRBJ1-4; clone size: NA; V gene: TRBV5-8; D gene: NA; CDR3 protein: CASSRTPREKLFF; CDR3 DNA: TGTGCCAGCAGCCGAACCCCCCGGGAAAAACTGTTTTTT
J gene: TRBJ1-2; clone size: NA; V gene: TRBV10-1; D gene: TRBD1; CDR3 protein: CASSESHRTGGYTF; CDR3 DNA: TGCGCCAGCAGTGAGTCCCACCGGACAGGTGGCTACACCTTC
J gene: TRBJ1-1; clone size: NA; V gene: TRBV18; D gene: TRBD1; CDR3 protein: CASSPPRGQGKNTEAFF; CDR3 DNA: TGTGCCAGCTCACCCCCCCGCGGACAGGGAAAGAACACTGAAGCTTTCTTT
J gene: TRBJ1-2; clone size: NA; V gene: TRBV29-1; D gene: TRBD1; CDR3 protein: CSVDLGRGVYGYTF; CDR3 DNA: TGCAGCGTTGATCTCGGCAGGGGGGTCTATGGCTACACCTTC
J gene: TRBJ2-3; clone size: once; V gene: TRBV24-1; D gene: NA; CDR3 protein: CATSDFGPGKYTDTQYF; CDR3 DNA: TGTGCCACCAGTGATTTCGGGCCCGGGAAGTACACAGATACGCAGTATTTT
J gene: TRBJ2-3; clone size: NA; V gene: TRBV10-1; D gene: TRBD2; CDR3 protein: CASSKTSGGAEDTQYF; CDR3 DNA: TGCGCCAGCAGCAAGACTAGCGGGGGGGCCGAAGATACGCAGTATTTT
J gene: TRBJ2-3; clone size: NA; V gene: TRBV7-8; D gene: NA; CDR3 protein: CASSLGGNTDTQYF; CDR3 DNA: TGTGCCAGCAGCTTAGGCGGGAACACAGATACGCAGTATTTT
J gene: TRBJ1-2; clone size: NA; V gene: TRBV11-2; D gene: NA; CDR3 protein: CASSYGSGNNYGYTF; CDR3 DNA: TGTGCCAGCAGCTACGGTTCAGGGAATAACTATGGCTACACCTTC
J gene: TRBJ1-3; clone size: NA; V gene: TRBV15; D gene: TRBD1; CDR3 protein: CATSRDWTGGNTIYF; CDR3 DNA: TGTGCCACCAGCAGAGATTGGACAGGGGGAAACACCATATATTTT
J gene: TRBJ1-1; clone size: NA; V gene: TRBV6-5; D gene: TRBD1; CDR3 protein: CASRVDRSPNTEAFF; CDR3 DNA: TGTGCCAGCAGGGTGGACAGGTCACCGAACACTGAAGCTTTCTTT
J gene: TRBJ1-2; clone size: NA; V gene: TRBV18; D gene: TRBD1; CDR3 protein: CASSPLATGANYGYTF; CDR3 DNA: TGTGCCAGCTCACCACTTGCGACAGGGGCTAACTATGGCTACACCTTC
J gene: TRBJ1-2; clone size: few; V gene: TRBV5-1; D gene: TRBD1; CDR3 protein: CASSPTGGNYGYTF; CDR3 DNA: TGCGCCAGCAGCCCGACAGGGGGCAACTATGGCTACACCTTC
J gene: TRBJ1-2; clone size: once; V gene: TRBV3-1/TRBV3-2; D gene: NA; CDR3 protein: CASSQGTEYGYTF; CDR3 DNA: TGTGCCAGCAGCCAAGGGACAGAGTATGGCTACACCTTC